One and the same sample provided the 31 T cell receptor beta chains below, sequenced in a study of shared clonotypes between healthy human individuals. The protocol was immunoSEQ multiplex PCR, while the TCRdb copy is restricted to in-frame clones and leaves out a portion. The sample consists of about 2.3 million clones, just over 90% of them appearing once. The specimen was naive CD4+ T cells from PBMCs. Subset specified: CD45RA+ positively selected. All receptors derive from a man younger than 35 in good health. Some clones in this sample may be carry-over from other donors' samples.

This clone has a single count. The chain carries TRBV18 and TRBJ1-4, with D maybe TRBD1 (6 bases). The V gene lost 3 bases and the J gene lost 4 bases, with 12 bases spanning the gap. The CDR3 covers 15 residues. Germline V gene lookup returns CDR1 KGHSH and CDR2 LQKENI. CDR3 sequence reads: CASSPSAGVNEKLFF. In DNA form, the CDR3 reads TGTGCCAGCTCACCTTCTGCAGGGGTTAATGAAAAACTGTTTTTT. Full variable domain (rest looked up from reference TRBV18 and TRBJ1-4): NAGVMQNPRHLVRRRGQEARLRCSPMKGHSHVYWYRQLPEEGLKFMVYLQKENIIDESGMPKERFSAEFPKEGPSILRIQQVVRGDSAAYFCASSPSAGVNEKLFFGSGTQLSVL.

V gene TRBV5-4 combines with J gene TRBJ2-7; D assignment may be TRBD1 or TRBD2 (5 bases each). Germline CDR1 reads SGHNT; CDR2 reads YYREEE (reference sequence). There are 14 residues in the CDR3. V was pared by 6 bases and J by 4 bases, with 17 bases between. The CDR3 nucleotides read TGTGCCAGCACCAAGGCAGGGAGCAGTTACGAGCAGTACTTC. This gives the protein CASTKAGSSYEQYF.

This clone has only one observation. The chain combines TRBV6-5 with TRBJ1-1, with D unclear. V was cut by 2 bases and J by 4 bases, with 11 bases left in between. The CDR3 covers 14 residues. Germline assignment: CDR1 MNHEY and CDR2 SVGAGI. As DNA, the CDR3 is TGTGCCAGCAGTTACCCGGACCGCGGCACTGAAGCTTTCTTT. It is translated as CASSYPDRGTEAFF.

The CDR3 spells CASSPPWGQENTGELFF. The CDR3 bases are TGTGCCAGCTCACCACCTTGGGGACAGGAGAACACCGGGGAGCTGTTTTTT. The V gene is TRBV18, the J gene TRBJ2-2, with 8 bases aligning to TRBD1. Germline trimming cut 0 bases from V and 1 base from J; bases unmatched to any gene: 4. Per germline, CDR1 KGHSH and CDR2 LQKENI. CDR3 length: 17 residues. The full variable domain, in which reference TRBV18 and TRBJ2-2 provide the parts outside the CDR3, is NAGVMQNPRHLVRRRGQEARLRCSPMKGHSHVYWYRQLPEEGLKFMVYLQKENIIDESGMPKERFSAEFPKEGPSILRIQQVVRGDSAAYFCASSPPWGQENTGELFFGEGSRLTVL.

This clone was seen just once. The chain employs TRBV6-1 and TRBJ1-1; D is perhaps TRBD1 (6 bases). V was clipped by 6 bases and J by 1 base, with 9 bases between them. The CDR3 is 13 amino acids. The germline V gene encodes CDR1 MNHNS and CDR2 SASEGT. The CDR3 sequence: CASSRGRNTEAFF. For the CDR3, the DNA is TGTGCCAGCAGCAGGGGCCGGAACACTGAAGCTTTCTTT.

The genes are TRBV5-1 and TRBJ2-7; D is undetermined. This CDR3 is 14 amino acids long. From germline, CDR1 is SGHRS and CDR2 YFSETQ. V dropped 1 base and J dropped 5 bases, with 13 bases sitting between them. CDR3 protein: CASSLFQEFNEQYF. The CDR3 DNA reads TGCGCCAGCAGCTTGTTCCAAGAGTTTAACGAGCAGTACTTC.

The CDR3 sequence is CATSRDGQGYTEAFF. The CDR3 region has the DNA TGTGCCACCAGCAGAGATGGACAGGGGTACACTGAAGCTTTCTTT. The chain carries TRBV15 and TRBJ1-1, with 9 bases lining up with TRBD1. This CDR3 contains 15 residues. CDR1 and CDR2 from the germline V gene are LNHNV and YYDKDF (reference sequence). The V and J ends lost 0 bases and 3 bases, in that order; junction bases with no gene match: 2. The full variable domain, completed using reference TRBV15 and TRBJ1-1, is DAMVIQNPRYQVTQFGKPVTLSCSQTLNHNVMYWYQQKSSQAPKLLFHYYDKDFNNEADTPDNFQSRRPNTSFCFLDIRSPGLGDTAMYLCATSRDGQGYTEAFFGQGTRLTVV.

The rearrangement links TRBV29-1 to TRBJ2-1; no definite D call. Germline CDR1 and CDR2: SQVTM and ANQGSEA. The CDR3 extends over 14 amino acids. V was pared by 2 bases and J by 1 base, with 9 bases between. The CDR3 is CSVEFIRSYNEQFF. CDR3 DNA: TGCAGCGTTGAATTTATACGATCCTACAATGAGCAGTTCTTC.

This clone was seen once. The chain combines TRBV19 with TRBJ1-4; D gene unclear. The CDR3 totals 14 residues. Trimming pared 4 bases from V and 3 bases from J, leaving 9 bases between. Germline V gene lookup returns CDR1 LNHDA and CDR2 SQIVND (reference sequence). Here the CDR3 DNA reads TGTGCCAGTAGTAGGTCTCAGGCTAATGAAAAACTGTTTTTT. Encoded protein: CASSRSQANEKLFF.

The rearrangement links TRBV6-4 to TRBJ1-4, with D possibly matching TRBD1 (5 bases). Germline V gene sequence: CDR1 MRHNA, CDR2 SNTAGT. Trimming took 6 bases from V and 6 from J, leaving 11 bases between them. The CDR3 totals 13 residues. The CDR3 DNA follows: TGTGCCAGCAGGGGCAGGGTCGATGAAAAACTGTTTTTT. Its translation: CASRGRVDEKLFF.

The CDR3 DNA sequence: TGTGCCTGGAGTGTAGGGTACGGGGAGTATGAGCAGTTCTTC. The encoded protein is CAWSVGYGEYEQFF. This chain joins TRBV30 and TRBJ2-1, with a weak D call TRBD2 (5 bases). The V end was cut by 0 bases, the J end by 8 bases, with 14 bases between. Germline V lookup: CDR1 GTSNPN, CDR2 SVGIG (reference sequence). CDR3 length: 14 amino acids.

This chain uses TRBV6-5 with TRBJ1-4; D possibly corresponds to TRBD1 (6 bases). Germline CDR1 and CDR2: MNHEY and SVGAGI. The CDR3 sequence is 14 residues long. Between the trimmed V and J ends, which lost 5 bases and 8 bases, there was a span of 15 bases. The CDR3 DNA follows: TGTGCCAGCAGTCGATCAGGGGCTCAGGAAAAACTGTTTTTT. This translates into CASSRSGAQEKLFF.

The gene calls are TRBV6-5 and TRBJ2-2; 11 nucleotides align to TRBD2. The germline V gene encodes CDR1 MNHEY and CDR2 SVGAGI. CDR3 length: 15 amino acids. After removal of 4 bases from V and 5 bases from J, the junction contained 3 bases not matched to a gene. The CDR3 sequence is CASSSSGRRTGELFF. DNA for the CDR3: TGTGCCAGCAGTTCTAGCGGGAGGAGGACCGGGGAGCTGTTTTTT.

The CDR3 bases are TGCGCCAGCAGCCAACGGTCGGTAGCGGGAGGAATTGGGGAGACCCAGTACTTC. Translation gives CASSQRSVAGGIGETQYF. This chain connects TRBV4-3 to TRBJ2-5; 10 nucleotides agree with TRBD2. The CDR3 length is 18 residues. The V segment lost 2 bases and the J segment 5 bases; nucleotides outside the gene matches: 14. Germline V lookup: CDR1 LGHNA, CDR2 YSLEER.

The J gene is TRBJ1-1, the V gene TRBV7-3; D remains unclear. This CDR3 spans 14 amino acids. Trimming removed 2 bases at V and 4 bases at J, with 11 bases between. Germline lookup yields CDR1 SGHTA and CDR2 FQGTGA. CDR3 in amino acids: CASSLYEGSTEAFF. CDR3 coding DNA: TGTGCCAGCAGCTTATATGAGGGAAGCACTGAAGCTTTCTTT. Together with reference TRBV7-3 and TRBJ1-1, the CDR3 gives the full variable domain: GAGVSQTPSNKVTEKGKYVELRCDPISGHTALYWYRQSLGQGPEFLIYFQGTGAADDSGLPNDRFFAVRPEGSVSTLKIQRTERGDSAVYLCASSLYEGSTEAFFGQGTRLTVV.

This clone was recorded a few times. This sequence joins TRBV19 and TRBJ1-1; possible D gene TRBD1, 5 bases. Germline V gene data show CDR1 as LNHDA and CDR2 as SQIVND (reference sequence). V was trimmed by 11 bases and J by 3 bases, leaving 16 bases between them. This CDR3 is 13 amino acids long. The CDR3 nucleotides read TGTGCCGTCCAGAGAAGGGGCTACACTGAAGCTTTCTTT. Amino acid sequence: CAVQRRGYTEAFF.

The CDR3, as DNA: TGTGCCAGCAGCTCAACTCCGGGCTTCACCGGGGAGCTGTTTTTT. Its translation is CASSSTPGFTGELFF. J is TRBJ2-2 and V is TRBV7-9; no firm D call. Germline-derived CDR1 and CDR2 are SEHNR and FQNEAQ (reference sequence). V dropped 4 bases and J dropped 4 bases, with 13 bases sitting between them. CDR3 length: 15 residues.

The V call is TRBV9, the J call TRBJ2-1; D unclear. This CDR3 region has 15 residues. Germline CDR1 SGDLS, CDR2 YYNGEE. Trimming took 1 base from V and 7 from J, leaving 15 bases between them. The CDR3 coding sequence is TGTGCCAGCAGCGTATTGGGCCGGGTCTCGAATGAGCAGTTCTTC. Protein sequence: CASSVLGRVSNEQFF.

The V call is TRBV28, the J call TRBJ1-4, with 10 bases that match TRBD1. The CDR3 spans 14 residues. Germline V gives CDR1 MDHEN, CDR2 SYDVKM. J lost 7 bases, V lost 6 bases, and 5 bases had no gene match. This CDR3 is CASSGDRGGEKLFF. CDR3 DNA: TGTGCCAGCAGCGGGGACAGGGGAGGTGAAAAACTGTTTTTT.

This chain connects TRBV7-9 to TRBJ1-6; 7 bases are a match to TRBD1. In germline, CDR1 is SEHNR, CDR2 FQNEAQ (reference sequence). The trim removed 1 base at V and 11 bases at J, leaving 2 bases unmatched. The CDR3 is 13 residues long. CDR3 nucleotides: TGTGCCAGCAGCTTAGGACAGGGTACACCCCTCCACTTT. Translation gives CASSLGQGTPLHF.

The rearrangement links TRBV6-6 to TRBJ1-2; a weak D match, TRBD1 (5 bases). CDR1 MNHNY and CDR2 SVGAGI come from the germline V gene (reference sequence). Deletions cut 2 bases from V and 0 bases from J, with 13 bases between. The CDR3 runs to 16 residues. The CDR3 nucleotides read TGTGCCAGCAGTTACCTAACAGGCGTAGCTAACTATGGCTACACCTTC. Protein product: CASSYLTGVANYGYTF.

The chain uses TRBV19 and TRBJ2-2; 7 bases line up with TRBD1. Per the germline V gene, CDR1 is LNHDA and CDR2 is SQIVND (reference sequence). The length of the CDR3 is 15 residues. With 7 bases clipped from V and 9 bases from J, the junction kept 14 bases outside the gene matches. The CDR3 bases are TGTGCCAGTACCCCGGACAGGCTCCCTGCTCGGGAGCTGTTTTTT. Translating it yields CASTPDRLPARELFF. The full variable domain, in which reference TRBV19 and TRBJ2-2 provide the parts outside the CDR3, is DGGITQSPKYLFRKEGQNVTLSCEQNLNHDAMYWYRQDPGQGLRLIYYSQIVNDFQKGDIAEGYSVSREKKESFPLTVTSAQKNPTAFYLCASTPDRLPARELFFGEGSRLTVL.

The chain couples TRBV7-9 to TRBJ2-5; D is possibly TRBD1 (5 bases). The CDR3 loop spans 13 amino acids. Germline V CDR1 and CDR2: SEHNR, FQNEAQ (reference sequence). V lost 5 bases to trimming and J lost 4 bases, with 11 bases between them. The CDR3 bases are TGTGCCAGCAGCGTTCGGCAGGGAGAGACCCAGTACTTC. This sequence encodes CASSVRQGETQYF.

The J gene is TRBJ2-7, the V gene TRBV25-1; D is perhaps TRBD1 or TRBD2 (7 bases each). The CDR3 consists of 14 residues. The V gene's germline CDR1 is MGHDK and CDR2 SYGVNS. V lost 7 bases and J 0 bases, leaving 13 bases between the germline ends. This CDR3 is CASTSGGGSYEQYF. The CDR3 nucleotides read TGTGCCAGCACCTCAGGGGGGGGCTCCTACGAGCAGTACTTC.

The rearrangement uses TRBV28 and TRBJ1-3; a weak D match, TRBD1 (5 bases). CDR1 and CDR2 from the germline V gene are MDHEN and SYDVKM. The CDR3 spans 17 residues. The V end was cut by 6 bases, the J end by 0 bases, with 18 bases between. The CDR3 loop is CASSPTNRRDSGNTIYF. CDR3 sequence (DNA): TGTGCCAGCAGCCCAACGAACAGGAGAGACTCTGGAAACACCATATATTTT.

The J gene is TRBJ2-5, the V gene TRBV7-6; perhaps TRBD1 as D (6 bases). The CDR3 is 17 residues long. CDR1 SGHVS and CDR2 FNYEAQ come from the germline V gene. Trimming removed 5 bases at V and 2 bases at J, with 21 bases between. CDR3 nucleotide sequence: TGTGCCAGCAGCCTAGGCCTAGGACAGACCCGACAAGAGACCCAGTACTTC. It encodes CASSLGLGQTRQETQYF.

The chain combines TRBV5-6 with TRBJ2-7; the D is unclear. V was clipped by 4 bases and J by 2 bases, with 7 bases between them. The CDR3 has 12 amino acids. Germline assignment: CDR1 SGHDT and CDR2 YYEEEE. Written as DNA, the CDR3 is TGTGCCAGCAGCCGGTCGGCCTACGAGCAGTACTTC. Translation gives CASSRSAYEQYF.

This rearrangement joins TRBV7-8 to TRBJ1-4; D not resolved. The CDR3 is 16 amino acids. From germline, CDR1 is SGHVS and CDR2 FQNEAQ. V dropped 8 bases and J dropped 6 bases, with 22 bases sitting between them. The CDR3 DNA reads TGTGCCAGCGGCCCTTTAGCGTTCCCACGTGATGAAAAACTGTTTTTT. Translated, it gives CASGPLAFPRDEKLFF.

V usage is TRBV9 and J usage is TRBJ2-5; 7 bases are shared with TRBD2. This CDR3 is 15 amino acids long. Germline CDR1 is SGDLS and CDR2 is YYNGEE. The V and J ends lost 0 bases and 2 bases, in that order; junction bases with no gene match: 4. The CDR3 region is CASSVGGSSQETQYF. DNA for the CDR3: TGTGCCAGCAGCGTAGGCGGGAGTAGTCAAGAGACCCAGTACTTC.

This chain uses TRBV6-1 with TRBJ2-6, with 7 bases fitting TRBD1. The ends lost 3 bases at V and 4 bases at J; junction bases unmatched: 6. The CDR3 runs 16 residues. CDR1 is MNHNS and CDR2 is SASEGT in the germline V gene. The CDR3 bases are TGTGCCAGCAGTGAGAAGACAGGGTCGGGGGCCAACGTCCTGACTTTC. As protein: CASSEKTGSGANVLTF.

Concerning this clone itself: Other DNA variants within this sample encode the same CDR3. The V and J genes are TRBV11-3 and TRBJ2-1; D gene ambiguous. Trimming left V 5 bases short and J 7 bases short, with 6 bases between. This CDR3 has 11 residues. Germline V gene data show CDR1 as SGHNT and CDR2 as YENEEA. CDR3 nucleotides: TGTGCCAGCAGCCCGAGAAATGAGCAGTTCTTC. Protein product: CASSPRNEQFF.